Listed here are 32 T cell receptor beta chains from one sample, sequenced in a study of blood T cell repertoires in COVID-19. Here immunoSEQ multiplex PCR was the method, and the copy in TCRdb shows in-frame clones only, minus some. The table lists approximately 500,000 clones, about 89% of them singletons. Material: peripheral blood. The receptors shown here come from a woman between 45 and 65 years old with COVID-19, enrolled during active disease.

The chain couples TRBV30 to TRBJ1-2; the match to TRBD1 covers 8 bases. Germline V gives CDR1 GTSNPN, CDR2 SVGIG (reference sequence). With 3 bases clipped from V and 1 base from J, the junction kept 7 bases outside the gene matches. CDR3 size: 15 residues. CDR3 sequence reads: CAWRYRDRHNYGYTF. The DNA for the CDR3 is TGTGCCTGGAGGTACCGGGACAGGCATAACTATGGCTACACCTTC. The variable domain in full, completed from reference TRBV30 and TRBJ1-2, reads SQTIHQWPATLVQPVGSPLSLECTVEGTSNPNLYWYRQAAGRGLQLLFYSVGIGQISSEVPQNLSASRPQDRQFILSSKKLLLSDSGFYLCAWRYRDRHNYGYTFGSGTRLTVV.

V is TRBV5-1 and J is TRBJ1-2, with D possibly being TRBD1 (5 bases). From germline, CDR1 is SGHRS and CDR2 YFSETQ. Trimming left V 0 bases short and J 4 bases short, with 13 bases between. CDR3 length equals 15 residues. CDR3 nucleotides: TGCGCCAGCAGCTTGGCCCAGGGTTCAGGCTATGGCTACACCTTC. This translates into CASSLAQGSGYGYTF.

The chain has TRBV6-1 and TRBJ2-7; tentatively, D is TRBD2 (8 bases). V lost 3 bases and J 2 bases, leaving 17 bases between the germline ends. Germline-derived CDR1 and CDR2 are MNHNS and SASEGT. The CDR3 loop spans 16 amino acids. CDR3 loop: CASSEREDRQPYEQYF. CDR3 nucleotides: TGTGCCAGCAGTGAGCGGGAGGACAGGCAACCCTACGAGCAGTACTTC.

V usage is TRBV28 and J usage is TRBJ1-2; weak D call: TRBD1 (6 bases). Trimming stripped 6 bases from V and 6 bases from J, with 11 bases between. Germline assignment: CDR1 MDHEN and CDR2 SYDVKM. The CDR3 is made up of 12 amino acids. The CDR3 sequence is CASRGSGDGYTF. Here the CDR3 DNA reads TGTGCCAGCAGAGGATCAGGGGATGGCTACACCTTC.

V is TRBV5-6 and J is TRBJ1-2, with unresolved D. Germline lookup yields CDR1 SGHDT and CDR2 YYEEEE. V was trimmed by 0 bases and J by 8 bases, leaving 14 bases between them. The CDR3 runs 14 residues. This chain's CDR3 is CASSLGRSFEGYTF. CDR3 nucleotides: TGTGCCAGCAGCTTGGGTCGCTCTTTCGAGGGCTACACCTTC. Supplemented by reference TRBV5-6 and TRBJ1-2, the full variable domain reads DAGVTQSPTHLIKTRGQQVTLRCSPKSGHDTVSWYQQALGQGPQFIFQYYEEEERQRGNFPDRFSGHQFPNYSSELNVNALLLGDSALYLCASSLGRSFEGYTFGSGTRLTVV.

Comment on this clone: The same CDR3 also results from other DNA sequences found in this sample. The CDR3 sequence is CASSQGRGEQYF. CDR3 DNA: TGTGCCAGCAGCCAAGGAAGGGGGGAGCAGTACTTC. The chain has TRBV3-1 (or the pseudogene TRBV3-2) and TRBJ2-7, with D maybe TRBD1 (6 bases). The germline gives CDR1 LGHDT, CDR2 YNNKEL (reference sequence). The CDR3 totals 12 residues. V was shortened by 1 base and J by 7 bases, with 8 bases between the two germline ends.

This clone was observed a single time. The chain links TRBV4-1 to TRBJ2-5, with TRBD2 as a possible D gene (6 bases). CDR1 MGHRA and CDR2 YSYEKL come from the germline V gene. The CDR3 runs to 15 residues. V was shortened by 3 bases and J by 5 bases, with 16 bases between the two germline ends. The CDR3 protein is CASSQTVGREETQYF. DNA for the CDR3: TGCGCCAGCAGCCAGACGGTAGGACGGGAGGAGACCCAGTACTTC.

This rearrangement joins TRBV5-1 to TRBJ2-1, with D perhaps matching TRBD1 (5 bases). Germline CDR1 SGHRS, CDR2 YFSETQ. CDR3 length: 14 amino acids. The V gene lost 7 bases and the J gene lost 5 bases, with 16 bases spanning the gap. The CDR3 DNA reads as TGCGCCAGCCAGGGATCTACCCAACACAATGAGCAGTTCTTC. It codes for CASQGSTQHNEQFF.

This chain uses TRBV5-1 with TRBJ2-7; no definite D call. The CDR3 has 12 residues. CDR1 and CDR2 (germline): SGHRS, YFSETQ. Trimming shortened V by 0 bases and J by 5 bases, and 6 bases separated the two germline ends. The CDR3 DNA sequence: TGCGCCAGCAGCTTGGCTGGCAACGAGCAGTACTTC. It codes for CASSLAGNEQYF.

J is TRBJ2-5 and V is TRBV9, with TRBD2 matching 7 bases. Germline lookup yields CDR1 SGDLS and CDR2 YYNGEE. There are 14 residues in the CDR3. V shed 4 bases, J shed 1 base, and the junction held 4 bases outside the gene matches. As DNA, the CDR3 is TGTGCCAGCAGCATGAGCGGGGTCCAAGAGACCCAGTACTTC. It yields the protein CASSMSGVQETQYF.

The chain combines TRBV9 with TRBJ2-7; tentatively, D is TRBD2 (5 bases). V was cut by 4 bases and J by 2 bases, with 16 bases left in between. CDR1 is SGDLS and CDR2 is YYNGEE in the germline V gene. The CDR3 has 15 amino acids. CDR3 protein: CASSPLTGRAYEQYF. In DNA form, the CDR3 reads TGTGCCAGCAGCCCCCTAACCGGGCGGGCCTACGAGCAGTACTTC.

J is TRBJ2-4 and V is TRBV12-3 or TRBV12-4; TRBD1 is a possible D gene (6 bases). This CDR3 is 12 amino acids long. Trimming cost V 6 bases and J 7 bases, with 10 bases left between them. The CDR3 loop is CASRDRRNIQYF. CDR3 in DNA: TGTGCCAGCAGAGACAGGCGTAACATTCAGTACTTC.

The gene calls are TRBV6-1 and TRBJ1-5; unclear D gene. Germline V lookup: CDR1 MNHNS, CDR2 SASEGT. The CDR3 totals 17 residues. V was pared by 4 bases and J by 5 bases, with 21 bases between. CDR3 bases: TGTGCCAGCAGTGTTTTAAGGCAGGCCGGTCAGGATCAGCCCCAGCATTTT. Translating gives CASSVLRQAGQDQPQHF.

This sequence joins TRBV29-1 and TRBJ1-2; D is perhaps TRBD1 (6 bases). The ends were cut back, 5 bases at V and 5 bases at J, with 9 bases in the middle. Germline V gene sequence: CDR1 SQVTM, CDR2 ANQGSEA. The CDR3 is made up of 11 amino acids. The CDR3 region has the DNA TGCAGCGTTCCTACAGGGTATGGCTACACCTTC. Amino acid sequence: CSVPTGYGYTF.

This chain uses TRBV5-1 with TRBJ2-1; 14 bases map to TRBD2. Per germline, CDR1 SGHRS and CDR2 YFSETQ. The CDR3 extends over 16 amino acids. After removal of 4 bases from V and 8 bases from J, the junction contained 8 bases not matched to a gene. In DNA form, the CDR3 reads TGCGCCAGCAGCCCCCTGACTAGCGGGGGGGCACATGAGCAGTTCTTC. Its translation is CASSPLTSGGAHEQFF.

This chain's CDR3 is CASRGQSEAFF. In nucleotides, the CDR3 is TGCGCCAGCAGGGGACAAAGTGAAGCTTTCTTT. The chain carries TRBV10-2 and TRBJ1-1; TRBD1 might be the D (6 bases). The CDR3 loop spans 11 amino acids. The V and J ends lost 6 bases and 7 bases respectively, with 9 bases between them. Germline CDR1 reads WSHSY; CDR2 reads SAAADI.

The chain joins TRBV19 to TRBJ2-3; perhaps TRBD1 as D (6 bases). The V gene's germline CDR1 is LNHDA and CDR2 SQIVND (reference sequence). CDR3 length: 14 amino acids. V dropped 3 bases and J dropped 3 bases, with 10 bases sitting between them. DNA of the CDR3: TGTGCCAGTAGTATTGGGGGCGGGACAGATACGCAGTATTTT. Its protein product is CASSIGGGTDTQYF.

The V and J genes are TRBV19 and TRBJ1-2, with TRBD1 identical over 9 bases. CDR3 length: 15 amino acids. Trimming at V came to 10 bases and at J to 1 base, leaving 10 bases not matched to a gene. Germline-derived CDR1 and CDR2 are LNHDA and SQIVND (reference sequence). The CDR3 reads CATQRTGAFNYGYTF. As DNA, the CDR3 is TGTGCCACCCAGAGGACAGGGGCTTTTAACTATGGCTACACCTTC.

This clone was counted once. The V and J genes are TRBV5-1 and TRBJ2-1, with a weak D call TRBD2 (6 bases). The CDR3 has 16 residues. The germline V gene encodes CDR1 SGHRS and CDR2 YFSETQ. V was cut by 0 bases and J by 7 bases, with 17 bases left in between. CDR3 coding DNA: TGCGCCAGCAGCTTGGACCCAGCGGGTGGGATAAATGAGCAGTTCTTC. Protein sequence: CASSLDPAGGINEQFF.

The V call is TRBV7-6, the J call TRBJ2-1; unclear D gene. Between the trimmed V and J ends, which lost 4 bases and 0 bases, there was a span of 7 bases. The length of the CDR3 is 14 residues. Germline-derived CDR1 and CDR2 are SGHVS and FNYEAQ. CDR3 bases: TGTGCCAGCAGCTCGTCGAGCTCCTACAATGAGCAGTTCTTC. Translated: CASSSSSSYNEQFF.

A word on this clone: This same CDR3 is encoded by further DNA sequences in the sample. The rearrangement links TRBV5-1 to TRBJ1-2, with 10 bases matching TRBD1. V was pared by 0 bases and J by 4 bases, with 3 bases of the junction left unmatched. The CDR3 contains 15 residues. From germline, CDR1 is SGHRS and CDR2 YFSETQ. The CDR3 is CASSLAGQGSYGYTF. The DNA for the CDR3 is TGCGCCAGCAGCTTGGCGGGACAGGGGTCCTATGGCTACACCTTC.

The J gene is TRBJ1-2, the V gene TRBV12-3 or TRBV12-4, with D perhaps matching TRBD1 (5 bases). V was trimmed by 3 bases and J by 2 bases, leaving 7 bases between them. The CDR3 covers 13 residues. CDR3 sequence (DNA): TGTGCCAGCAGTTTGGACATAAACTATGGCTACACCTTC. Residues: CASSLDINYGYTF.

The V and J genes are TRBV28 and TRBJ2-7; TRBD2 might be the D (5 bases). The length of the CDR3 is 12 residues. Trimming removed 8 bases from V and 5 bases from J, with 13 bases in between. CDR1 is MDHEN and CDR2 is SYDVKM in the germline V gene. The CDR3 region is CASEGGVHEQYF. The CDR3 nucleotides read TGTGCCAGCGAGGGTGGGGTCCACGAGCAGTACTTC. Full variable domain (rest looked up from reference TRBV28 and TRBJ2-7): DVKVTQSSRYLVKRTGEKVFLECVQDMDHENMFWYRQDPGLGLRLIYFSYDVKMKEKGDIPEGYSVSREKKERFSLILESASTNQTSMYLCASEGGVHEQYFGPGTRLTVT.

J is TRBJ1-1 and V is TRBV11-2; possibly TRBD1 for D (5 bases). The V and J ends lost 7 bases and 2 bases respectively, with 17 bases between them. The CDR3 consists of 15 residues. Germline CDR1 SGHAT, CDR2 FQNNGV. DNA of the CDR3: TGTGCCAGCACCTTCTCGGGGGGAGGTAACACTGAAGCTTTCTTT. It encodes CASTFSGGGNTEAFF.

This CDR3 is CASSGDEETQYF. CDR3 sequence (DNA): TGTGCCAGCAGCGGAGATGAAGAGACCCAGTACTTC. The gene calls are TRBV12-3 or TRBV12-4 and TRBJ2-5; D not certain. The CDR3 runs to 12 residues. The ends were cut back, 6 bases at V and 3 bases at J, with 8 bases in the middle.

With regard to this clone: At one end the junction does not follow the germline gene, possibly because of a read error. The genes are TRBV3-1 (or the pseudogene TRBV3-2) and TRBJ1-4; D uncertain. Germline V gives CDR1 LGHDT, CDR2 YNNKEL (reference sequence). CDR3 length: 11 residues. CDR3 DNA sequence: TGTGCCAGCAGCCAAGGTCGGCAGGTTGCTTTT. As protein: CASSQGRQVAF.

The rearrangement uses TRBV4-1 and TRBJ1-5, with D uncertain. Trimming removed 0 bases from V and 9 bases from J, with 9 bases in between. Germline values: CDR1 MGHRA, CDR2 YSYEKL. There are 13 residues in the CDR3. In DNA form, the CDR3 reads TGCGCCAGCAGCCAAGACCCCTTATGGCCCCAGCATTTT. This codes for CASSQDPLWPQHF.

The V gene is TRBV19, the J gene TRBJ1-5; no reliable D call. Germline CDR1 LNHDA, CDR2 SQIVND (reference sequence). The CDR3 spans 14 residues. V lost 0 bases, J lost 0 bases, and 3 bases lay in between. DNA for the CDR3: TGTGCCAGTAGTATAGATAATAGCAATCAGCCCCAGCATTTT. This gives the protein CASSIDNSNQPQHF. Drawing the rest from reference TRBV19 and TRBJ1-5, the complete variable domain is DGGITQSPKYLFRKEGQNVTLSCEQNLNHDAMYWYRQDPGQGLRLIYYSQIVNDFQKGDIAEGYSVSREKKESFPLTVTSAQKNPTAFYLCASSIDNSNQPQHFGDGTRLSIL.

The CDR3 protein is CASSPLSTGELFF. The CDR3, as DNA: TGTGCCAGCAGCCCCCTTAGCACCGGGGAGCTGTTTTTT. This chain links TRBV12-3 or TRBV12-4 with TRBJ2-2; D not resolved. The CDR3 has 13 amino acids. Trimming left V 6 bases short and J 4 bases short, with 9 bases between.

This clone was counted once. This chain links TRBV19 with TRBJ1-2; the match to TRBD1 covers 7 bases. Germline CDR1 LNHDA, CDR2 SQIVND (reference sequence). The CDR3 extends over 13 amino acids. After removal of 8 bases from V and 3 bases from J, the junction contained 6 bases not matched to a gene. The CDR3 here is CASHPGGYYGYTF. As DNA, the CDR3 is TGTGCCAGTCATCCAGGGGGGTACTATGGCTACACCTTC.

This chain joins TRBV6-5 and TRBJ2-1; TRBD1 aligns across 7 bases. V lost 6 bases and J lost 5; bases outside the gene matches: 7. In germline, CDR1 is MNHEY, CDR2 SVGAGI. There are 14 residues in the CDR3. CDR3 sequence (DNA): TGTGCCAGCAGGGAGGTGGGACAGAACAATGAGCAGTTCTTC. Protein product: CASREVGQNNEQFF.

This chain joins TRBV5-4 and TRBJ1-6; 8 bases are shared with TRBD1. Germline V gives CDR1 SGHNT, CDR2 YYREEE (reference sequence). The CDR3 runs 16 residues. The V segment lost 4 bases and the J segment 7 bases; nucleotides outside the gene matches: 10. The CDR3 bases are TGTGCCAGCAGCCACCCAGGACAGGGAGGGAATTCACCCCTCCACTTT. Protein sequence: CASSHPGQGGNSPLHF.